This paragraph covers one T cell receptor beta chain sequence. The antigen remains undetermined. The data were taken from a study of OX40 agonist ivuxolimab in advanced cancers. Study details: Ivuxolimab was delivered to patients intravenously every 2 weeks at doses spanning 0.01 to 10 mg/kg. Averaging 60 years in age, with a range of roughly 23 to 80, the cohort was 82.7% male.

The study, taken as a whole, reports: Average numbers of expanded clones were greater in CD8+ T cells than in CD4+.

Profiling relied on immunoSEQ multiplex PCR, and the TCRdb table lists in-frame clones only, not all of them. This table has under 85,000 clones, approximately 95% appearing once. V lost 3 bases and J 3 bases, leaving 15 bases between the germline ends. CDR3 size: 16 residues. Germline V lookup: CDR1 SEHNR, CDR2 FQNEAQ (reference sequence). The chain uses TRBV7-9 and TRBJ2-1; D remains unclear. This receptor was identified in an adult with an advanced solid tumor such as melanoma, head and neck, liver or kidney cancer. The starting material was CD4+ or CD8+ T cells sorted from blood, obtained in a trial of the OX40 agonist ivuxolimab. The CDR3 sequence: CASSFLLADNYNEQFF. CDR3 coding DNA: TGTGCCAGCAGCTTTCTCCTGGCGGATAACTACAATGAGCAGTTCTTC.